The 16 T cell receptor beta chains listed next were all sequenced from one sample in a study of blood T cell repertoires in COVID-19. Assay: immunoSEQ multiplex PCR; the TCRdb copy retains only in-frame clones and omits some. The sample lists 100,000 to 150,000 clones, over 75% occurring once. The sequenced material came from peripheral blood. Receptors originate from a man between 60 and 75 years old with acute or convalescent COVID-19.

The rearrangement uses TRBV7-9 and TRBJ1-5, with 7 bases aligning to TRBD1. This CDR3 comprises 16 residues. Losses at the gene ends were 0 bases for V and 6 bases for J; bases not matched to a gene: 8. Germline-derived CDR1 and CDR2 are SEHNR and FQNEAQ (reference sequence). CDR3: CASSLAGTAATQPQHF. Here the CDR3 DNA reads TGTGCCAGCAGCTTAGCCGGGACAGCCGCAACTCAGCCCCAGCATTTT.

The table lists this clone with many counts. The genes are TRBV4-2 and TRBJ2-3; 9 nucleotides line up with TRBD2. The CDR3 consists of 17 residues. The V and J ends lost 0 bases and 5 bases, in that order; junction bases with no gene match: 9. The germline V gene encodes CDR1 LGHNA and CDR2 YNFKEQ. The CDR3 DNA is TGTGCCAGCAGCCAAGAAGGCCCTAGCGGGAACATAGATACGCAGTATTTT. Amino acid sequence: CASSQEGPSGNIDTQYF.

The rearrangement links TRBV2 to TRBJ1-1; tentatively, D is TRBD1 (6 bases). V was cut by 7 bases and J by 0 bases, with 15 bases left in between. CDR1 is SNHLY and CDR2 is FYNNEI in the germline V gene. There are 15 residues in the CDR3. The CDR3 sequence: CASKRGGLMNTEAFF. Written as DNA, the CDR3 is TGTGCCAGCAAGAGGGGGGGACTGATGAACACTGAAGCTTTCTTT.

This chain joins TRBV20-1 and TRBJ2-7; 7 positions agree with TRBD1. This CDR3 comprises 14 residues. V shed 6 bases, J shed 7 bases, and the junction held 15 bases outside the gene matches. From germline, CDR1 is DFQATT and CDR2 SNEGSKA (reference sequence). Here the CDR3 reads CSASGTGTALEQYF. CDR3 DNA: TGCAGTGCAAGTGGTACCGGGACAGCGTTGGAGCAGTACTTC.

The CDR3 DNA is TGTGCCAGCAGTTTATGGGGTATAAGGGGGAACACTGAAGCTTTCTTT. It is translated as CASSLWGIRGNTEAFF. The chain links TRBV28 to TRBJ1-1; D might be TRBD1 (5 bases). Germline loops: CDR1 MDHEN, CDR2 SYDVKM. This CDR3 spans 16 amino acids. V was shortened by 0 bases and J by 1 base, with 12 bases between the two germline ends.

This clone was counted between two and nine times. The rearrangement joins TRBV10-3 to TRBJ2-2, with TRBD2 identical over 9 bases. The CDR3 covers 16 residues. From germline, CDR1 is ENHRY and CDR2 SYGVKD. The J segment lost 5 bases and the V segment lost 6 bases, leaving 10 bases of the junction unmatched. The CDR3 reads CAIRPGLAGVTGELFF. The CDR3 nucleotides are TGTGCCATCAGACCCGGGTTAGCGGGAGTGACCGGGGAGCTGTTTTTT.

The chain combines TRBV25-1 with TRBJ1-1, with D unclear. Trimming stripped 2 bases from V and 2 bases from J, with 15 bases between. From germline, CDR1 is MGHDK and CDR2 SYGVNS. This CDR3 comprises 16 residues. The CDR3 DNA sequence: TGTGCCAGCAGTGAAGGAGGTCAATTGTTAAACACTGAAGCTTTCTTT. Protein: CASSEGGQLLNTEAFF.

The chain combines TRBV30 with TRBJ1-2; D unclear. Germline V lookup: CDR1 GTSNPN, CDR2 SVGIG (reference sequence). The CDR3 sequence is 11 residues long. The V end was cut by 2 bases, the J end by 8 bases, with 9 bases between. CDR3 nucleotides: TGTGCCTGGAGTTTACTATGGGGCTACACCTTC. Translated, it gives CAWSLLWGYTF.

This chain connects TRBV9 to TRBJ2-7, with TRBD1 identical over 10 bases. V dropped 4 bases and J dropped 2; count of bases not matched to a gene: 6. The CDR3 has 15 residues. Germline V gene lookup returns CDR1 SGDLS and CDR2 YYNGEE. The CDR3, as DNA: TGTGCCAGCAGCCGACAGGGGGCCCAAACCTACGAGCAGTACTTC. It codes for CASSRQGAQTYEQYF.

This clone occurred once. The chain uses TRBV3-1 (or the pseudogene TRBV3-2) and TRBJ1-2, with unresolved D. Germline CDR1 is LGHDT and CDR2 is YNNKEL (reference sequence). This CDR3 spans 12 amino acids. The V end was cut by 0 bases, the J end by 7 bases, with 6 bases between. As DNA, the CDR3 is TGTGCCAGCAGCCAAGACATGGCTGGCTACACCTTC. Its translation is CASSQDMAGYTF.

The CDR3 loop reads CASSKADRAHYGYTF. The CDR3 region has the DNA TGTGCCAGTAGTAAAGCCGACAGGGCGCACTATGGCTACACCTTC. This chain uses TRBV19 with TRBJ1-2, with 7 bases matching TRBD1. CDR1 and CDR2 from the germline V gene are LNHDA and SQIVND (reference sequence). The CDR3 covers 15 residues. V trimming: 4 bases; J trimming: 3 bases; junction bases outside the gene matches: 8.

Note on this clone: Other DNA variants within this sample encode the same CDR3. The CDR3 here is CASSPRGQGAPNEQFF. Here the CDR3 DNA reads TGCGCCAGCAGCCCAAGAGGACAGGGGGCGCCGAATGAGCAGTTCTTC. J is TRBJ2-1 and V is TRBV5-1; 11 bases align to TRBD1. V shed 4 bases and J 7 bases; nucleotides not matched to a gene: 10. CDR3 length: 16 amino acids. Germline-derived CDR1 and CDR2 are SGHRS and YFSETQ.

This clone came up a few times. The CDR3 DNA is TGTGCCAGCAGCTTACCAGGCTCCTACGAGCAGTACTTC. It is translated as CASSLPGSYEQYF. The chain is built from TRBV7-9 and TRBJ2-7; the D is unclear. The CDR3 sequence is 13 residues long. Per germline, CDR1 SEHNR and CDR2 FQNEAQ (reference sequence). V lost 2 bases and J lost 0, with 5 bases in between.

The V and J genes are TRBV7-9 and TRBJ1-1, with D unclear. The CDR3 has 13 residues. Germline CDR1 and CDR2: SEHNR and FQNEAQ (reference sequence). V shed 1 base and J shed 8 bases, with 11 bases lying between them. CDR3 DNA: TGTGCCAGCAGCTTAGAGGCGGGCAGGGAAGCTTTCTTT. As protein: CASSLEAGREAFF.

The chain employs TRBV2 and TRBJ1-5; D call uncertain. This CDR3 is built from 13 residues. Germline V gene data show CDR1 as SNHLY and CDR2 as FYNNEI. V lost 3 bases, J lost 9 bases, and 12 bases lay in between. For the CDR3, the DNA is TGTGCCAGCAGTGAGAACAGCTTGTGGCCCCAGCATTTT. Its protein is CASSENSLWPQHF. Full variable domain (rest looked up from reference TRBV2 and TRBJ1-5): EPEVTQTPSHQVTQMGQEVILRCVPISNHLYFYWYRQILGQKVEFLVSFYNNEISEKSEIFDDQFSVERPDGSNFTLKIRSTKLEDSAMYFCASSENSLWPQHFGDGTRLSIL.

The chain has TRBV7-2 and TRBJ2-7; 12 bases agree with TRBD1. Looked up from germline, CDR1 is SGHTA and CDR2 is FQGNSA. J was trimmed by 2 bases and V by 5 bases; bases with no gene match: 4. This CDR3 is built from 15 residues. CDR3 in amino acids: CASSRGQGATYEQYF. CDR3 DNA: TGTGCCAGCAGCCGGGGACAGGGGGCAACCTACGAGCAGTACTTC.